This TCR beta chain was recorded in a study of T cell repertoires in cytomegalovirus infection. At the level of the study: Used in the study were CMV epitopes, some recently identified and HLA-C-restricted, others well-studied and HLA-B-restricted. Indications came from public TCR beta signatures; they pointed to CMV infection and to a matching HLA type.

As concerns this clonotype: What it binds is not known.

The V end lost 6 bases, the J end lost 8 bases, and 16 bases lay between the germline ends. Looked up from germline, CDR1 is MNHNS and CDR2 is SASEGT. The CDR3 contains 13 residues. Regarding the study as a whole: HLA-C-restricted, CMV-specific TCR beta clonotypes were dominant ex vivo.

One entry per CDR3 protein, called by TCRdb with MiXCR from the reads. The table records 750,000 to 950,000 distinct CDR3 sequences, approximately 32% of them present only once. The input for sequencing was cultured CD8+ T cells from PBMCs, taken from culture after CMV antigen stimulation. This clonotype was sampled from a human donor in good health (CMV status not recorded). Some clones in this sample may be carry-over from other donors' samples. The chain has TRBV6-1 and TRBJ1-2; D ambiguous. CDR3 in DNA: TGTGCCAGCAGGGCTGCAGGAGCCCACGGCTACACCTTC. This gives the protein CASRAAGAHGYTF.